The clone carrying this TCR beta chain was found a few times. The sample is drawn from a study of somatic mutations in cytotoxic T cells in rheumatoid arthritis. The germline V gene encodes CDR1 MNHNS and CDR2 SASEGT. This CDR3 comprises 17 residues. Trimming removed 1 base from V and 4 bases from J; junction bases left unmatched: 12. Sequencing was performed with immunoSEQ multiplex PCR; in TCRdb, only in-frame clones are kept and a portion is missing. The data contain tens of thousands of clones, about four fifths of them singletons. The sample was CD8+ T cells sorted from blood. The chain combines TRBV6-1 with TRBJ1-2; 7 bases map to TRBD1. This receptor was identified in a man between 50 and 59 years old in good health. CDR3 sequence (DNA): TGTGCCAGCAGTGAAGTTGGCGAACAGGGGAGAATCTATGGCTACACCTTC. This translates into CASSEVGEQGRIYGYTF.